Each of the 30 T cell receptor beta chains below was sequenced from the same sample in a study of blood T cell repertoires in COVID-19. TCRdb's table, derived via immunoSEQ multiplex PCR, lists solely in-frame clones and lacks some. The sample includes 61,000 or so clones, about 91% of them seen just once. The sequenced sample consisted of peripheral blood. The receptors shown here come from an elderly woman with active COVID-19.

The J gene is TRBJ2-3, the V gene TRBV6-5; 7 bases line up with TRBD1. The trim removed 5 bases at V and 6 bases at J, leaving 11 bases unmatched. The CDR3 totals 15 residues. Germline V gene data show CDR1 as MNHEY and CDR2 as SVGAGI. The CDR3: CASSITGAPGDTQYF. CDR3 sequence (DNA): TGTGCCAGCAGTATTACAGGGGCCCCGGGCGATACGCAGTATTTT.

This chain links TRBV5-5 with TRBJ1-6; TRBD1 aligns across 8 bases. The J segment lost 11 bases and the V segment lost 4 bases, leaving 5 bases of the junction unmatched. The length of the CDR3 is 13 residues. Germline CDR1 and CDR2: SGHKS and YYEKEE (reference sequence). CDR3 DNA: TGTGCCAGCAGCACCGGACAGGGTCCACCCCTCCACTTT. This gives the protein CASSTGQGPPLHF.

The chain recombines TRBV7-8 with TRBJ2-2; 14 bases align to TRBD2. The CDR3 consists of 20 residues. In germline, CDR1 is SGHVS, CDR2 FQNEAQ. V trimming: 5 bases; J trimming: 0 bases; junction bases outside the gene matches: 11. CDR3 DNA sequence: TGTGCCAGCAGCCCCCGACCGGGACTAGCGGGGGAGTCGAACACCGGGGAGCTGTTTTTT. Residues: CASSPRPGLAGESNTGELFF.

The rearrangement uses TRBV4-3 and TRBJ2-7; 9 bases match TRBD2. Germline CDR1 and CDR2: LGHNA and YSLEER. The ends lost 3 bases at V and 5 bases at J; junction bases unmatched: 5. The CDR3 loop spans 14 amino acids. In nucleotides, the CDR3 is TGCGCCAGCAGCCACGGGACTAGCAGTCACGAGCAGTACTTC. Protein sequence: CASSHGTSSHEQYF.

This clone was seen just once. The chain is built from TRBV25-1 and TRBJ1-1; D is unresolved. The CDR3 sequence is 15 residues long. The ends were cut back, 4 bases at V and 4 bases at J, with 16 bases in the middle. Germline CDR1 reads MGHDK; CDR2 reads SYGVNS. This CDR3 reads CASSVSGMGSTEAFF. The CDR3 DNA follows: TGTGCCAGCAGTGTTTCCGGAATGGGGAGCACTGAAGCTTTCTTT.

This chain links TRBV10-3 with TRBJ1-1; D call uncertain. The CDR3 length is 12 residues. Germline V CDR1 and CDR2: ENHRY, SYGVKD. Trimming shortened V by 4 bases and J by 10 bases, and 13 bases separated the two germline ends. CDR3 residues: CAISGALSAAFF. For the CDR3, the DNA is TGTGCCATCAGTGGGGCATTATCGGCAGCTTTCTTT.

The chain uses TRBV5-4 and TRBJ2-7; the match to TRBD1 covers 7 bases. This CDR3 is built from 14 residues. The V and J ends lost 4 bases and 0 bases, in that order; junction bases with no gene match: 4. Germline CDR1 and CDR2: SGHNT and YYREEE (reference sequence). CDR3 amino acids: CASSPGTDSYEQYF. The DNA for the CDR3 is TGTGCCAGCAGCCCTGGGACAGACTCCTACGAGCAGTACTTC.

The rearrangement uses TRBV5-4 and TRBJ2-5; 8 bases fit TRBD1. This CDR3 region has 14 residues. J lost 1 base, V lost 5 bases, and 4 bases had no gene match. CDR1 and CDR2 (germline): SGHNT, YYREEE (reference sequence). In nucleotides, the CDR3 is TGTGCCAGCAGTAACAGGGGGGTCCAAGAGACCCAGTACTTC. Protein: CASSNRGVQETQYF. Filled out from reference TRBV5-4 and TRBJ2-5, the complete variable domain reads ETGVTQSPTHLIKTRGQQVTLRCSSQSGHNTVSWYQQALGQGPQFIFQYYREEENGRGNFPPRFSGLQFPNYSSELNVNALELDDSALYLCASSNRGVQETQYFGPGTRLLVL.

This CDR3 is CASSLASTGARSYEQYF. DNA for the CDR3: TGTGCCAGCAGCTTAGCGAGTACAGGCGCCAGGTCCTACGAGCAGTACTTC. The chain employs TRBV7-6 and TRBJ2-7, with a tentative D call TRBD1 (5 bases). The CDR3 has 17 amino acids. Germline CDR1 and CDR2: SGHVS and FNYEAQ. Trimming took off 0 bases at V and 1 base at J, with 16 bases between the two ends.

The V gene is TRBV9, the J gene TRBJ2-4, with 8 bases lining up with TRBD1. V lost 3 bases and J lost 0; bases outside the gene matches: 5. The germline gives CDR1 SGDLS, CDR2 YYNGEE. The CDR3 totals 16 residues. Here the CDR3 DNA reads TGTGCCAGCAGCGCGACAGGGGTTCTAGCCAAAAACATTCAGTACTTC. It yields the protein CASSATGVLAKNIQYF. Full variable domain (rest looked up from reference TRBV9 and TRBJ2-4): DSGVTQTPKHLITATGQRVTLRCSPRSGDLSVYWYQQSLDQGLQFLIQYYNGEERAKGNILERFSAQQFPDLHSELNLSSLELGDSALYFCASSATGVLAKNIQYFGAGTRLSVL.

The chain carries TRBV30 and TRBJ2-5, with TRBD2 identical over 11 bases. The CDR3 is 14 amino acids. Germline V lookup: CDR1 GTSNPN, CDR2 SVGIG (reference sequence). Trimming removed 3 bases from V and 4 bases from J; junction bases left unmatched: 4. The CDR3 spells CAWRPSGGRETQYF. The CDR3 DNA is TGTGCCTGGAGACCTAGCGGGGGGAGAGAGACCCAGTACTTC.

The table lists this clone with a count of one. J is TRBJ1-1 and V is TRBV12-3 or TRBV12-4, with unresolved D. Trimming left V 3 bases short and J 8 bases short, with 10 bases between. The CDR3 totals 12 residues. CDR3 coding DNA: TGTGCCAGCAGTTTGAGGGATCTCGAAGCTTTCTTT. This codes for CASSLRDLEAFF.

The DNA for the CDR3 is TGTGCCAGCGGAGGGGGCCGAGGCACAGATACGCAGTATTTT. Amino acids: CASGGGRGTDTQYF. J is TRBJ2-3 and V is TRBV28, with D possibly matching TRBD1 (7 bases). This CDR3 region has 14 residues. The germline V gene has CDR1 MDHEN and CDR2 SYDVKM. V lost 8 bases, J lost 1 base, and 13 bases lay in between.

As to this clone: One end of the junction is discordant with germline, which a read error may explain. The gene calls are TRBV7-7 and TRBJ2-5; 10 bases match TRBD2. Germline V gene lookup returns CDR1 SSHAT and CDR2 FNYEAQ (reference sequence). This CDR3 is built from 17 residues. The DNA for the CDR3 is TGTGCTAGCAGCTTTACCGCCCAGCGGGGGGGCACAGAGACCCAGTACTTC. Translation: CASSFTAQRGGTETQYF.

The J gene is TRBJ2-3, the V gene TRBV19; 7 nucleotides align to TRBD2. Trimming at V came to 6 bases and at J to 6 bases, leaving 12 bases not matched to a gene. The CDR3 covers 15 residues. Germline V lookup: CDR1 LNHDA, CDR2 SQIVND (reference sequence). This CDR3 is CASRKVAGHGDTQYF. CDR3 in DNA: TGTGCCAGTAGAAAGGTAGCGGGCCATGGGGATACGCAGTATTTT.

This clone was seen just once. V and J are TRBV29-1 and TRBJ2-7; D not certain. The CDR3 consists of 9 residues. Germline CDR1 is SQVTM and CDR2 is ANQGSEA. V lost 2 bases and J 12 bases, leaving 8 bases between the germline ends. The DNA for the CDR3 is TGCAGCGTTGAACCGGCGGCGTACTTC. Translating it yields CSVEPAAYF.

CDR3 amino acids: CASSVGTSPVSGEQYF. CDR3 coding DNA: TGTGCCAGCAGCGTAGGGACTAGCCCAGTCAGCGGCGAGCAGTACTTC. This chain joins TRBV9 and TRBJ2-7; TRBD2 agrees at 8 bases. Germline lookup yields CDR1 SGDLS and CDR2 YYNGEE. This CDR3 comprises 16 residues. Trimming at V came to 0 bases and at J to 6 bases, leaving 11 bases not matched to a gene.

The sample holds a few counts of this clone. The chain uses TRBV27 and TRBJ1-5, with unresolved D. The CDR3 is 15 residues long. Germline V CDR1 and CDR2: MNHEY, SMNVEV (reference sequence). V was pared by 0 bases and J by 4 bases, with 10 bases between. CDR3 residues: CASSLSARGNQPQHF. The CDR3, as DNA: TGTGCCAGCAGTTTATCGGCCCGAGGAAATCAGCCCCAGCATTTT.

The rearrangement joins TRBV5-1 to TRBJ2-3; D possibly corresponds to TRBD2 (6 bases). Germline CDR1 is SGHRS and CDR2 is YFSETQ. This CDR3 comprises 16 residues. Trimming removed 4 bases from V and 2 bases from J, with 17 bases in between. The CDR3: CASSPSVGGPTDTQYF. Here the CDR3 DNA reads TGCGCCAGCAGCCCGAGTGTGGGGGGTCCCACAGATACGCAGTATTTT.

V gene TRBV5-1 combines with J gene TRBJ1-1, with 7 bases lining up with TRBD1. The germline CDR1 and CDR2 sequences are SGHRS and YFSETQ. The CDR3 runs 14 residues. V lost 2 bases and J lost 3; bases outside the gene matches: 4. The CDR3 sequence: CASSFEGQHTEAFF. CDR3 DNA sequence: TGCGCCAGCAGCTTTGAGGGACAGCACACTGAAGCTTTCTTT.

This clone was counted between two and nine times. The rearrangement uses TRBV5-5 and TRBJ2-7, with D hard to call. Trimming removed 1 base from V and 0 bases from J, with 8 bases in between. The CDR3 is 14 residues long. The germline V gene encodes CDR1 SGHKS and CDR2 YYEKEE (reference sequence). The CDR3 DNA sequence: TGTGCCAGCAGCTTGCGCCACAACTCCTACGAGCAGTACTTC. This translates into CASSLRHNSYEQYF.

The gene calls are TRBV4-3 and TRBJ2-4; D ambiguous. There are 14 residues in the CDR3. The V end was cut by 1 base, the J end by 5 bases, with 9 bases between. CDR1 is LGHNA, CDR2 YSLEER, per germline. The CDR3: CASSQGVVQNIQYF. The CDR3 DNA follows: TGCGCCAGCAGCCAAGGAGTGGTCCAAAACATTCAGTACTTC.

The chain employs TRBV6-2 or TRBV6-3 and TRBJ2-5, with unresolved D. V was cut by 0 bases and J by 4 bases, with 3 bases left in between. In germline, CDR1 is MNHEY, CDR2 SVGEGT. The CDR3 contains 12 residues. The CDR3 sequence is CASSYSAETQYF. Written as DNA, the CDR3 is TGTGCCAGCAGTTACTCAGCAGAGACCCAGTACTTC.

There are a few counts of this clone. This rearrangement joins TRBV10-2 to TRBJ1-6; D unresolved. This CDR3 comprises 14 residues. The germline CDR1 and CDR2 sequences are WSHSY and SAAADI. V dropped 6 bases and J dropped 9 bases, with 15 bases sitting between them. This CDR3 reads CASRSGFLGSPLHF. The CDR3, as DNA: TGCGCCAGCAGATCGGGATTCTTAGGTTCACCCCTCCACTTT.

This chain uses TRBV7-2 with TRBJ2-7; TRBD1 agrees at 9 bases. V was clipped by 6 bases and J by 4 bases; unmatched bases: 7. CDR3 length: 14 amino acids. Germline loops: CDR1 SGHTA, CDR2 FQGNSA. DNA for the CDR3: TGTGCCAGCAGTCCAGCGACAGGGGGGTACGAGCAGTACTTC. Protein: CASSPATGGYEQYF.

The CDR3 DNA follows: TGTGCCAGCAGCTTAACCGGGACCGGGGAGCTGTTTTTT. It translates to CASSLTGTGELFF. V is TRBV11-2 and J is TRBJ2-2; D uncertain. The CDR3 covers 13 residues. CDR1 and CDR2 (germline): SGHAT, FQNNGV. The V end was cut by 2 bases, the J end by 5 bases, with 6 bases between.

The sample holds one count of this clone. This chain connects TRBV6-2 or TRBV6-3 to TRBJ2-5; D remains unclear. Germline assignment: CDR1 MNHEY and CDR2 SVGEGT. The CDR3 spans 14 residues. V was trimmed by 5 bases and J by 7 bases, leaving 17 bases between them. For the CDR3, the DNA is TGTGCCAGCAGTGACCTTGGCAGGCCGAGGACCCAGTACTTC. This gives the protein CASSDLGRPRTQYF.

CDR3: CASSIARARNQPQHF. Here the CDR3 DNA reads TGTGCCAGTAGTATTGCGCGGGCCCGCAATCAGCCCCAGCATTTT. V and J are TRBV19 and TRBJ1-5; D is undetermined. The CDR3 covers 15 residues. Trimming removed 3 bases from V and 2 bases from J, with 11 bases in between. Germline CDR1 LNHDA, CDR2 SQIVND (reference sequence).

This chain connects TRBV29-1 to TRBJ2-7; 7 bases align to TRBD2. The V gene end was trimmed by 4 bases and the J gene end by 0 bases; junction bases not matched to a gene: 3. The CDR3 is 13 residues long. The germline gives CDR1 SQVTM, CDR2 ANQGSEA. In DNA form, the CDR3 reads TGCAGCGTTGCACTAGCGAGCTCCTACGAGCAGTACTTC. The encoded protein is CSVALASSYEQYF.

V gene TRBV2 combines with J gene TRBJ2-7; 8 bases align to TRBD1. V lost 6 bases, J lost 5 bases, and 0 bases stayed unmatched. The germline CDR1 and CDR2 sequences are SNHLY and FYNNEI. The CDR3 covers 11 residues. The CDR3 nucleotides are TGTGCCAGCAGACAGGGGGACGAGCAGTACTTC. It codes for CASRQGDEQYF.